This TCR beta chain comes out of a study of blood T cells in healthy people across ages. Regarding this clonotype: Its antigen remains unidentified.

Overall study results and limits: Bulk PBMC profiling left naive and antigen-experienced comparisons inconclusive. Long-lived donors exceeded aged donors in naive CD4+ cells and diversity.

Combining a sample-barcoded 5' primer with a J-beta primer mix, a second PCR ran for roughly 6 to 11 cycles. TCRdb processed the 5' RACE reads anew with MiXCR; each CDR3 protein has one entry. In the table there are 1.8 million or so distinct CDR3 sequences, about 39% of which are singletons. Sequences were obtained from blood. This TCR was recovered from a human donor in good health.

The CDR3 nucleotides read TGTGCCAGCACGTTAACACGGGGTACGAACACTGAAGCTTTCTTT. Translating gives CASTLTRGTNTEAFF. This rearrangement joins TRBV6-2 or TRBV6-3 to TRBJ1-1; D uncertain. The CDR3 extends over 15 amino acids. In germline, CDR1 is MNHEY, CDR2 SVGEGT. V was cut by 7 bases and J by 1 base, with 16 bases left in between.